Presented here are 26 T cell receptor beta chains from one specimen sequenced in a study of T cells after yellow fever vaccination. TCRdb called the 5' RACE reads again in MiXCR, with one record for every CDR3 protein. The sample yields 10,000 to 11,000 distinct CDR3 sequences, roughly 4.8% seen once. This sample comprised PBMCs, either bulk or a sorted T-cell subset (CD4+, CD8+, memory, or dextramer-sorted; not recorded which), obtained around 15 days after the first yellow fever vaccination. The receptors derive from a man between 18 and 29 years old who received the YFV17D yellow fever vaccine.

This clonotype counts as medium-sized. The CDR3 DNA reads TGCGCCAGCAGCGCCCAAACTAGCTTCGAGCAGTACTTC. This sequence encodes CASSAQTSFEQYF. The chain has TRBV4-3 and TRBJ2-7, with D possibly being TRBD2 (6 bases). CDR1 and CDR2 from the germline V gene are LGHNA and YSLEER. The CDR3 covers 13 residues. Trimming removed 5 bases at V and 6 bases at J, with 14 bases between.

The table lists this clonotype with many counts. The V gene is TRBV7-2, the J gene TRBJ1-4; 8 bases align to TRBD1. The junction had 3 bases not matched to a gene; V was cut back by 3 bases and J by 6 bases. Germline V CDR1 and CDR2: SGHTA, FQGNSA. The CDR3 loop spans 14 amino acids. Here the CDR3 reads CASSFDRGDEKLFF. DNA for the CDR3: TGTGCCAGCAGCTTCGACAGGGGCGATGAAAAACTGTTTTTT.

Within the sample, this clonotype is medium-sized. The chain links TRBV5-6 to TRBJ2-7; D could derive from TRBD1 or TRBD2 (6 bases each). The CDR3 extends over 15 amino acids. Trimming stripped 5 bases from V and 2 bases from J, with 17 bases between. CDR1 and CDR2 from the germline V gene are SGHDT and YYEEEE. The CDR3 region is CASRGLGGGPYEQYF. The CDR3 DNA reads as TGTGCCAGCAGGGGGTTAGGGGGAGGACCCTACGAGCAGTACTTC.

This clonotype was counted at least ten times. The rearrangement links TRBV7-2 to TRBJ2-2, with D perhaps TRBD1 (7 bases). Between the trimmed V and J ends, which lost 2 bases and 4 bases, there was a span of 20 bases. The CDR3 has 18 residues. The germline gives CDR1 SGHTA, CDR2 FQGNSA. The CDR3 loop reads CASSLRAGTARVTGELFF. CDR3 nucleotides: TGTGCCAGCAGCTTACGGGCGGGGACAGCTCGGGTCACCGGGGAGCTGTTTTTT. The full variable domain, completed using reference TRBV7-2 and TRBJ2-2, is GAGVSQSPSNKVTEKGKDVELRCDPISGHTALYWYRQSLGQGLEFLIYFQGNSAPDKSGLPSDRFSAERTGGSVSTLTIQRTQQEDSAVYLCASSLRAGTARVTGELFFGEGSRLTVL.

In its sample, this clonotype was seen many times. J is TRBJ2-7 and V is TRBV12-3 or TRBV12-4; no reliable D call. Trimming took off 1 base at V and 3 bases at J, with 7 bases between the two ends. The CDR3 sequence is 13 residues long. The CDR3 protein is CASSLGRIYEQYF. The CDR3 DNA reads TGTGCCAGCAGTTTAGGCAGGATCTACGAGCAGTACTTC.

This clonotype came up many times. This chain uses TRBV10-3 with TRBJ1-6; D is unresolved. Trimming pared 4 bases from V and 9 bases from J, leaving 13 bases between. The CDR3 spans 14 residues. Germline CDR1 reads ENHRY; CDR2 reads SYGVKD. In nucleotides, the CDR3 is TGTGCCATCAGTGGGATAGGAGGGCTTTCACCCCTCCACTTT. Its protein is CAISGIGGLSPLHF.

This clonotype was picked up many times. The V call is TRBV7-3, the J call TRBJ2-3; tentatively, D is TRBD1 (7 bases). This CDR3 contains 14 residues. The V gene's germline CDR1 is SGHTA and CDR2 FQGTGA. Trimming stripped 1 base from V and 10 bases from J, with 15 bases between. The CDR3 spells CASSLSTGEAAQYF. DNA of the CDR3: TGTGCCAGCAGCTTAAGTACAGGGGAGGCGGCGCAGTATTTT.

Many counts were recorded for this clonotype. This sequence joins TRBV7-3 and TRBJ2-7, with 11 bases aligning to TRBD2. Germline trimming cut 5 bases from V and 3 bases from J; bases unmatched to any gene: 6. The CDR3 has 15 residues. Germline values: CDR1 SGHTA, CDR2 FQGTGA. CDR3 in DNA: TGTGCCAGCAGCCGCGGACTAGCGGGCTTCTACGAGCAGTACTTC. Translating it yields CASSRGLAGFYEQYF.

This clonotype was detected ten times or more. The V call is TRBV6-5, the J call TRBJ1-1; D gene ambiguous. Germline CDR1 is MNHEY and CDR2 is SVGAGI. This CDR3 has 14 amino acids. Trimming shortened V by 6 bases and J by 3 bases, and 14 bases separated the two germline ends. The CDR3 DNA reads as TGTGCCAGCAGACGACGGGCGGAGGACACTGAAGCTTTCTTT. Translating gives CASRRRAEDTEAFF.

This clonotype is termed medium-sized. The chain has TRBV2 and TRBJ2-1; unclear D gene. V was pared by 8 bases and J by 10 bases, with 12 bases between. Germline V gene sequence: CDR1 SNHLY, CDR2 FYNNEI. The CDR3 runs 11 residues. The CDR3 DNA sequence: TGTGCCAGCTCCCCCCAGGCCGAGCAGTTCTTC. Translation gives CASSPQAEQFF.

This clonotype was seen many times. This chain links TRBV5-4 with TRBJ2-1; D is unresolved. Germline V lookup: CDR1 SGHNT, CDR2 YYREEE (reference sequence). This CDR3 is built from 15 residues. V lost 4 bases to trimming and J lost 1 base, with 12 bases between them. CDR3 in DNA: TGTGCCAGCAGCCCGGGCGTGGGGTCCTACAATGAGCAGTTCTTC. It translates to CASSPGVGSYNEQFF.

This clonotype was observed many times. CDR3 protein: CASSGGPTDTQYF. The CDR3 region has the DNA TGTGCCAGCAGCGGGGGACCCACAGATACGCAGTATTTT. The chain joins TRBV5-6 to TRBJ2-3, with D perhaps being TRBD1 or TRBD2 (5 bases each). The CDR3 covers 13 residues. Trimming shortened V by 4 bases and J by 2 bases, and 8 bases separated the two germline ends. Per germline, CDR1 SGHDT and CDR2 YYEEEE.

This clonotype has a count of ten or more. The chain combines TRBV3-1 with TRBJ1-1; no reliable D call. V gave up 2 bases and J gave up 1 base, with 5 bases separating them. Germline-derived CDR1 and CDR2 are LGHDT and YNNKEL (reference sequence). This CDR3 region has 13 residues. The CDR3 nucleotides read TGTGCCAGCAGCCAACCGTGGAACACTGAAGCTTTCTTT. It codes for CASSQPWNTEAFF.

The rearrangement joins TRBV15 to TRBJ1-2; no clear D. This CDR3 spans 14 amino acids. From germline, CDR1 is LNHNV and CDR2 YYDKDF (reference sequence). Trimming took off 1 base at V and 4 bases at J, with 10 bases between the two ends. CDR3 DNA: TGTGCCACCAGCAGAGTAGGGCATAGCTATGGCTACACCTTC. This encodes CATSRVGHSYGYTF.

This clonotype was counted at least ten times. CDR3 region: CATTAFSGANVLTF. CDR3 sequence (DNA): TGTGCCACCACAGCCTTCTCTGGGGCCAACGTCCTGACTTTC. The chain is built from TRBV2 and TRBJ2-6; D ambiguous. V was clipped by 10 bases and J by 0 bases, with 10 bases between them. CDR3 size: 14 residues. The germline V gene has CDR1 SNHLY and CDR2 FYNNEI.

This clonotype is categorized as medium-sized. V is TRBV10-1 and J is TRBJ2-3; a possible D gene is TRBD2 (5 bases). With 3 bases removed from V and 0 bases from J, the gap between germline ends came to 7 bases. The CDR3 is 14 amino acids. Germline V CDR1 and CDR2: WNHNN, SYGVQD (reference sequence). The CDR3 sequence is CASSDQRSTDTQYF. CDR3 nucleotides: TGCGCCAGCAGTGACCAGCGGAGCACAGATACGCAGTATTTT.

In this sample, this clonotype turned up many times. This chain uses TRBV24-1 with TRBJ2-3; D is uncertain. This CDR3 is built from 15 residues. V lost 2 bases, J lost 0 bases, and 8 bases lay in between. Per germline, CDR1 KGHDR and CDR2 SFDVKD. The CDR3 DNA follows: TGTGCCACCAGTGATTCCGTGGAGAGCACAGATACGCAGTATTTT. It encodes CATSDSVESTDTQYF.

Many counts were recorded for this clonotype. V usage is TRBV12-3 or TRBV12-4 and J usage is TRBJ2-1; D is possibly TRBD2 (6 bases). The ends were cut back, 4 bases at V and 0 bases at J, with 13 bases in the middle. This CDR3 contains 16 residues. CDR3 DNA: TGTGCCAGCAGTTCTCCGGGGGTGAGCTCCTACAATGAGCAGTTCTTC. The encoded protein is CASSSPGVSSYNEQFF.

This clonotype was seen ten or more times. The chain recombines TRBV7-2 with TRBJ2-5; TRBD2 matches at 10 bases. J was trimmed by 4 bases and V by 4 bases; bases with no gene match: 6. The CDR3 is 15 residues long. CDR1 SGHTA and CDR2 FQGNSA come from the germline V gene. CDR3 sequence: CASSSRAGGGETQYF. Written as DNA, the CDR3 is TGTGCCAGCAGCTCCAGAGCGGGGGGGGGAGAGACCCAGTACTTC. Full variable domain (missing parts from reference TRBV7-2 and TRBJ2-5): GAGVSQSPSNKVTEKGKDVELRCDPISGHTALYWYRQSLGQGLEFLIYFQGNSAPDKSGLPSDRFSAERTGGSVSTLTIQRTQQEDSAVYLCASSSRAGGGETQYFGPGTRLLVL.

This clonotype is categorized as medium-sized (0.01 to 0.1%). The chain is built from TRBV2 and TRBJ2-3; D possibly uses TRBD1 or TRBD2 (6 bases each). CDR3 length equals 17 residues. Trimming shortened V by 4 bases and J by 8 bases, and 25 bases separated the two germline ends. CDR1 is SNHLY, CDR2 FYNNEI, per germline. The CDR3 loop reads CASSGTLRGHTQGTQYF. CDR3 coding DNA: TGTGCCAGCAGTGGGACTCTGCGGGGACACACACAGGGTACGCAGTATTTT.

This clonotype has a count of ten or more. This chain connects TRBV3-1 to TRBJ2-2; 7 bases map to TRBD1. The V segment lost 3 bases and the J segment 5 bases; nucleotides outside the gene matches: 12. The germline CDR1 and CDR2 sequences are LGHDT and YNNKEL (reference sequence). This CDR3 region has 17 residues. CDR3 coding DNA: TGTGCCAGCAGCCAGGATCTTGCAGGGGGAGAGACCGGGGAGCTGTTTTTT. Translation gives CASSQDLAGGETGELFF.

This clonotype was picked up many times. The chain recombines TRBV5-5 with TRBJ2-1; weak D call: TRBD2 (5 bases). This CDR3 comprises 15 residues. V lost 2 bases and J 4 bases, leaving 13 bases between the germline ends. Germline lookup yields CDR1 SGHKS and CDR2 YYEKEE (reference sequence). CDR3 region: CASSFHATTYNEQFF. The CDR3 region has the DNA TGTGCCAGCAGCTTTCACGCGACTACTTACAATGAGCAGTTCTTC.

This clonotype has a count of ten or more. The chain carries TRBV29-1 and TRBJ2-3, with a possible D match to TRBD2 (5 bases). CDR1 and CDR2 (germline): SQVTM, ANQGSEA. V shed 3 bases and J shed 2 bases, with 12 bases lying between them. The CDR3 spans 14 residues. CDR3 in DNA: TGCAGCGTTGAGCCGGGGATATTCACAGATACGCAGTATTTT. This codes for CSVEPGIFTDTQYF.

This clonotype ranks as medium-sized. This sequence joins TRBV4-3 and TRBJ1-4, with D maybe TRBD1 (5 bases). This CDR3 comprises 16 residues. The germline CDR1 and CDR2 sequences are LGHNA and YSLEER. With 4 bases removed from V and 0 bases from J, the gap between germline ends came to 12 bases. This CDR3 reads CASSPTGGATNEKLFF. For the CDR3, the DNA is TGCGCCAGCAGCCCAACGGGGGGGGCAACTAATGAAAAACTGTTTTTT.

This clonotype was counted ten times or more. The rearrangement uses TRBV6-6 and TRBJ1-5; D gene ambiguous. Germline V gene sequence: CDR1 MNHNY, CDR2 SVGAGI (reference sequence). V was trimmed by 7 bases and J by 6 bases, leaving 13 bases between them. This CDR3 spans 13 amino acids. CDR3 nucleotides: TGTGCCAGCACCGAGCCCAGCGGTCAGCCCCAGCATTTT. This encodes CASTEPSGQPQHF.

This clonotype was detected ten times or more. The CDR3 loop reads CASTPPVGQGRTGELFF. As DNA, the CDR3 is TGTGCCAGTACGCCCCCTGTGGGACAGGGGCGTACCGGGGAGCTGTTTTTT. The V and J genes are TRBV19 and TRBJ2-2, with TRBD1 matching 10 bases. V shed 7 bases, J shed 5 bases, and the junction held 13 bases outside the gene matches. This CDR3 contains 17 residues. Germline lookup yields CDR1 LNHDA and CDR2 SQIVND (reference sequence).